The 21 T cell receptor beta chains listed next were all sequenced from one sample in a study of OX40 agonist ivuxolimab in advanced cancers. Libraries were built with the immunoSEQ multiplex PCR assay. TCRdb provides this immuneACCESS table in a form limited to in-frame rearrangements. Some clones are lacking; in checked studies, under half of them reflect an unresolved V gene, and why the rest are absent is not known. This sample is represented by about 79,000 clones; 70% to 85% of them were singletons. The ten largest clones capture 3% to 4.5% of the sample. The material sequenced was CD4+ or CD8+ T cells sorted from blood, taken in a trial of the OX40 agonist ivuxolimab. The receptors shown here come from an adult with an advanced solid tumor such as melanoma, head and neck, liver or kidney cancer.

The CDR3: CASRASGVLEKWPQHF. As DNA, the CDR3 is TGCGCCAGCAGGGCGTCAGGGGTTCTGGAGAAATGGCCCCAGCATTTT. This chain connects TRBV10-2 to TRBJ1-5; weak D call: TRBD1 (6 bases). The germline CDR1 and CDR2 sequences are WSHSY and SAAADI. The CDR3 spans 16 residues. V was clipped by 6 bases and J by 9 bases, with 24 bases between them.

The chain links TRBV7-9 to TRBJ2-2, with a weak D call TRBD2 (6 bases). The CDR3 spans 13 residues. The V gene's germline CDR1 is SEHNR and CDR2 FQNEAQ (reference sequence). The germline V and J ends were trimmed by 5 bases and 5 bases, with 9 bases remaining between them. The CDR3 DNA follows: TGTGCCAGCAGCCAAGGGAGGACCGGGGAGCTGTTTTTT. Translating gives CASSQGRTGELFF.

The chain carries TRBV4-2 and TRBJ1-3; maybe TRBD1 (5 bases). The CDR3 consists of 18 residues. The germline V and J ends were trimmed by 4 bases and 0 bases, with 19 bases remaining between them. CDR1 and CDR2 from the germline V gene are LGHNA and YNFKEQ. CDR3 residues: CASSLHSTALDSGNTIYF. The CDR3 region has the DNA TGTGCCAGCAGCCTACATTCGACAGCGTTAGACTCTGGAAACACCATATATTTT.

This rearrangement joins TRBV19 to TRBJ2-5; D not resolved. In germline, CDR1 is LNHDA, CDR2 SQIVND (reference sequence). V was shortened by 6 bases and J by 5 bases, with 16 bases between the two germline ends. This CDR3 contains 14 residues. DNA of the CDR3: TGTGCCAGTAGGGACGTCGGGCATCGGGAGACCCAGTACTTC. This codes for CASRDVGHRETQYF.

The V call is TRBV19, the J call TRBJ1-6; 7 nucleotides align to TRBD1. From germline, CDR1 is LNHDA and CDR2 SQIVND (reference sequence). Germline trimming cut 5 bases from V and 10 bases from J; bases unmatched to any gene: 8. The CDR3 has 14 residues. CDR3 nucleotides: TGTGCCAGTAGTGCCGGACAGGAAGGGTCACCCCTCCACTTT. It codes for CASSAGQEGSPLHF.

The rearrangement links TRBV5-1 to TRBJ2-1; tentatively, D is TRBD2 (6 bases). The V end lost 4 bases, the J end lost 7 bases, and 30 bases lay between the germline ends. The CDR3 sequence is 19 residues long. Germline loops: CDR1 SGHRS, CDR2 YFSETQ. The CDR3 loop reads CASSLQGPPGVGFLNEQFF. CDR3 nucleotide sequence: TGCGCCAGCAGCCTTCAAGGCCCCCCGGGAGTAGGCTTTTTGAATGAGCAGTTCTTC.

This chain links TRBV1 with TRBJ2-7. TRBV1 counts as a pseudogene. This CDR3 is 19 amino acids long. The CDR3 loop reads CTSSPRPPSQYLPSYEQYF. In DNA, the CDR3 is TGCACCAGCAGCCCCAGACCTCCCTCCCAGTACCTCCCTTCCTACGAGCAGTACTTC.

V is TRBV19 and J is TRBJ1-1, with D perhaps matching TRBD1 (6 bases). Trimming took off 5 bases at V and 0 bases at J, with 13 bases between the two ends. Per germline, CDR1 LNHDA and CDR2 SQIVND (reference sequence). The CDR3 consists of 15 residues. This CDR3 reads CASSSQDSMNTEAFF. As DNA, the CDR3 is TGTGCCAGTAGTTCCCAGGACAGCATGAACACTGAAGCTTTCTTT.

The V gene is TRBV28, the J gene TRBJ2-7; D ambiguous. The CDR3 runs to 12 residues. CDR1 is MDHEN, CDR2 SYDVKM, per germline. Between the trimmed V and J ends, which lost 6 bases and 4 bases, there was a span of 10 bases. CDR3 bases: TGTGCCAGCAGCTTGTCCAGTTACGAGCAGTACTTC. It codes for CASSLSSYEQYF.

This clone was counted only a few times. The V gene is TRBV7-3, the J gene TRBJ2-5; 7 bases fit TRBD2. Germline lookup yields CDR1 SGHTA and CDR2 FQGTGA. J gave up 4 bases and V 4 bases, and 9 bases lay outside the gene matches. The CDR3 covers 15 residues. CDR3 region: CASSSTFGRIETQYF. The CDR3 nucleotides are TGTGCCAGCAGCTCTACCTTCGGGAGGATAGAGACCCAGTACTTC.

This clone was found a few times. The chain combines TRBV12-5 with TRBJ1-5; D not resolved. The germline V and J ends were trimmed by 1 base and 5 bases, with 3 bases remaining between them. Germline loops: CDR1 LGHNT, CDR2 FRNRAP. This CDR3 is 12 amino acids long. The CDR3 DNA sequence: TGTGCTAGTGGTTTGGGCTATCAGCCCCAGCATTTT. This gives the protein CASGLGYQPQHF.

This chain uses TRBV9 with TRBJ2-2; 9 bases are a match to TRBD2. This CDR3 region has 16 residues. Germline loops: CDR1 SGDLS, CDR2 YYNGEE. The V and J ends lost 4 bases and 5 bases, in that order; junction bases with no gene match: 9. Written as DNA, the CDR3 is TGTGCCAGCAGCCCCTTCGCGGGAGGGGATACCGGGGAGCTGTTTTTT. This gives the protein CASSPFAGGDTGELFF.

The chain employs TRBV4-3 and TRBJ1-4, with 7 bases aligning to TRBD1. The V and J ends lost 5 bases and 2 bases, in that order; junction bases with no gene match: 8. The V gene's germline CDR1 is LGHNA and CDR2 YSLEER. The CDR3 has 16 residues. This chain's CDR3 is CASSFEATGTNEKLFF. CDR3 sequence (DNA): TGCGCCAGCAGCTTTGAGGCGACAGGGACTAATGAAAAACTGTTTTTT.

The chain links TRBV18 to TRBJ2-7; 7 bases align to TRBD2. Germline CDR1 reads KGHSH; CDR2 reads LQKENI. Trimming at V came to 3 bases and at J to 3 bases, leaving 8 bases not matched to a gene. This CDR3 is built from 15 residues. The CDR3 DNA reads TGTGCCAGCTCACCCGACGGGGGGTTCGACTACGAGCAGTACTTC. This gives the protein CASSPDGGFDYEQYF.

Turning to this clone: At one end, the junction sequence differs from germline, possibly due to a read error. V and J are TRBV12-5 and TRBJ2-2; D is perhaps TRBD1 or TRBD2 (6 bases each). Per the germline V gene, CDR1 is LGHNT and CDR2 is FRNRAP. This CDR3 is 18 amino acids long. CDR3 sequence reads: CASGLIPLGGAGTGGLFF. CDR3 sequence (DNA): TGTGCTAGTGGTTTGATCCCCTTAGGGGGAGCGGGCACCGGGGGGCTGTTTTTT.

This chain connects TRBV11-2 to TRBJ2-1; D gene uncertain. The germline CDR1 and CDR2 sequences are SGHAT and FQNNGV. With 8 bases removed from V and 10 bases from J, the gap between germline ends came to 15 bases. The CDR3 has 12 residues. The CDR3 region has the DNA TGTGCCAGCGCTCGGCTTTCCAGAGAGCAGTTCTTC. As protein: CASARLSREQFF.

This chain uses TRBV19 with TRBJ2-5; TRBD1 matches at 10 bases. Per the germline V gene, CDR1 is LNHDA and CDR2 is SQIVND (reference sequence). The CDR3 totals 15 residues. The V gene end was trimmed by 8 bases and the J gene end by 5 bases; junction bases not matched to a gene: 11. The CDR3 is CASSQGTGARETQYF. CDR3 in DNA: TGTGCCAGTTCCCAGGGGACAGGGGCGCGGGAGACCCAGTACTTC.

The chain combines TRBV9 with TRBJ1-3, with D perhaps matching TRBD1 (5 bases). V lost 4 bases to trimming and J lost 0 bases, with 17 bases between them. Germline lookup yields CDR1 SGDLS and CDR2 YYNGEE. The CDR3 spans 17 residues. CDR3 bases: TGTGCCAGCAGCTCCTTTGGGGACCTAATCTCTGGAAACACCATATATTTT. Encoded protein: CASSSFGDLISGNTIYF.

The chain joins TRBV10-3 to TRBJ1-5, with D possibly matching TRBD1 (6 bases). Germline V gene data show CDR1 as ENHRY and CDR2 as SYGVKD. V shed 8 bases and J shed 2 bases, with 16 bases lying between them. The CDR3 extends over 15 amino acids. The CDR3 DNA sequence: TGTGCCATCGGGACTTCAGGGGAGCGCAATCAGCCCCAGCATTTT. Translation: CAIGTSGERNQPQHF.

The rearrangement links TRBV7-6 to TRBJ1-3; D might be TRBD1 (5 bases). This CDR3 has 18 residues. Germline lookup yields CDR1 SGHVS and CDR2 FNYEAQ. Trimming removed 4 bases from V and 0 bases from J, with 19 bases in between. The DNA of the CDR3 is TGTGCCAGCAGCTCCAGAGGGGCCGGGGGATACTCTGGAAACACCATATATTTT. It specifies CASSSRGAGGYSGNTIYF.

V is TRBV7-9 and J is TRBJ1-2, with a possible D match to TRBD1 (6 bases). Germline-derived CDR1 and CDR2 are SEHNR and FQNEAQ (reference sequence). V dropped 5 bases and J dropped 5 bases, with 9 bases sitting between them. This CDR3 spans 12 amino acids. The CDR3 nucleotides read TGTGCCAGCAGCGACAGGCAATATGGCTACACCTTC. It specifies CASSDRQYGYTF.